The entry below gives a single T cell receptor beta chain sequence along with its context. The CDR3 runs to 13 residues. Trimming left V 4 bases short and J 1 base short, with 9 bases between. Germline CDR1 reads GTSNPN; CDR2 reads SVGIG (reference sequence). This specimen belongs to a study of blood T cell repertoires in COVID-19. About the study: Acute and convalescent COVID-19 samples came from the United States, Italy and Spain. PBMCs, B-cell-depleted T cells, or T cells were the source of the cDNA or gDNA that made up the material.

As handled by the study authors: Amplification from reference gene primers served as the basis for estimated nucleated cell counts. Using immunoSEQ multiplex PCR, the repertoire was profiled, and TCRdb retains in-frame clones only, with some absent. The V and J calls and clone size are taken from that table; D and trimming were inferred from the DNA. The sample shows some 400,000 clones, around 87% of them seen only once. The sequence was collected from a human donor in a cohort sampled during active COVID-19. The J gene is TRBJ2-3, the V gene TRBV30; weak D call: TRBD2 (5 bases). Material: peripheral blood. The CDR3 is CAWKVGGTDTQYF. Here the CDR3 DNA reads TGTGCCTGGAAAGTCGGGGGCACAGATACGCAGTATTTT.